Below are 29 T cell receptor beta chains sequenced from a single sample in a study of CD8 T cells in ankylosing spondylitis. TCRdb reprocessed the 5' RACE reads with MiXCR, giving one entry per CDR3 protein. This table has around 210,000 distinct CDR3 sequences, over 7% appearing once. Sequenced input: blood, either unsorted or a sorted T cell fraction (not recorded which). The source is a female donor with ankylosing spondylitis or in good health (not recorded which).

This clonotype was seen at least ten times. V and J are TRBV3-1 and TRBJ2-1; weak D call: TRBD1 (6 bases). V lost 0 bases to trimming and J lost 8 bases, with 11 bases between them. The CDR3 contains 14 residues. Germline V lookup: CDR1 LGHDT, CDR2 YNNKEL (reference sequence). The CDR3 nucleotides are TGTGCCAGCAGCCAAGATAGGGGGTCCCATGAGCAGTTCTTC. Protein product: CASSQDRGSHEQFF.

Here the CDR3 DNA reads TGTGCCAGCAGTTACCGTCTCTACGGGGGCACCGGGGAGCTGTTTTTT. Amino acid sequence: CASSYRLYGGTGELFF. V gene TRBV6-2 or TRBV6-3 combines with J gene TRBJ2-2; tentative D call: TRBD2 (6 bases). CDR1 is MNHEY and CDR2 is SVGEGT in the germline V gene. This CDR3 comprises 16 residues. Trimming took 2 bases from V and 4 from J, leaving 14 bases between them.

This clonotype was seen only a few times. The chain links TRBV6-4 to TRBJ2-1; 15 nucleotides match TRBD2. The germline V gene encodes CDR1 MRHNA and CDR2 SNTAGT. The ends lost 5 bases at V and 0 bases at J; junction bases unmatched: 23. The CDR3 is made up of 24 amino acids. The DNA of the CDR3 is TGTGCCAGCAGTCCGCGGCTCAGACAGTTTGGGACTAGCGGGAGGCTAAGCTCCTACAATGAGCAGTTCTTC. Protein sequence: CASSPRLRQFGTSGRLSSYNEQFF.

Many counts were recorded for this clonotype. V and J are TRBV10-3 and TRBJ1-2; TRBD1 is a possible D gene (6 bases). Germline V CDR1 and CDR2: ENHRY, SYGVKD. The germline V and J ends were trimmed by 4 bases and 2 bases, with 14 bases remaining between them. This CDR3 is 15 amino acids long. For the CDR3, the DNA is TGTGCCATCAGTGGAAACAGGGCCCACAACTATGGCTACACCTTC. This encodes CAISGNRAHNYGYTF.

This clonotype was counted a few times. The gene calls are TRBV7-8 and TRBJ2-5; D unclear. Germline V gene lookup returns CDR1 SGHVS and CDR2 FQNEAQ. Trimming left V 0 bases short and J 10 bases short, with 12 bases between. The CDR3 is made up of 13 amino acids. CDR3 region: CASSLAHPVGQYF. In nucleotides, the CDR3 is TGTGCCAGCAGCTTAGCGCATCCGGTGGGCCAGTACTTC.

This clonotype was counted a single time. Its ends do not fully match the called genes, so a read error is possible. The chain carries TRBV11-2 and TRBJ2-1, with TRBD2 matching over 8 bases. The CDR3 sequence is 17 residues long. Germline CDR1 is SGHAT and CDR2 is FQNNGV. The CDR3 sequence is CVSSLGTSGLLYNEQFF. For the CDR3, the DNA is TGTGTCAGCAGCTTAGGTACTAGCGGCCTACTCTACAATGAGCAGTTCTTC. Full variable domain (outside the CDR3, taken from reference TRBV11-2 and TRBJ2-1): EAGVAQSPRYKIIEKRQSVAFWCNPISGHATLYWYQQILGQGPKLLIQFQNNGVVDDSQLPKDRFSAERLKGVDSTLKIQPAKLEDSAVYLCVSSLGTSGLLYNEQFFGPGTRLTVL.

Note on this clonotype: A read error is possible here, since a much larger clone lies one base away. V usage is TRBV5-4 and J usage is TRBJ2-7; TRBD2 is a possible D gene (6 bases). The CDR3 totals 14 residues. Germline CDR1 SGHNT, CDR2 YYREEE (reference sequence). CDR3 sequence reads: CASSPAGSNYGQYF. The CDR3 DNA reads as TGTGCCAGCAGCCCGGCGGGGTCCAACTACGGGCAGTACTTC.

This clonotype was observed a few times. V and J are TRBV18 and TRBJ1-1; tentatively, D is TRBD1 (5 bases). The germline V and J ends were trimmed by 1 base and 4 bases, with 19 bases remaining between them. This CDR3 has 17 amino acids. Germline CDR1 is KGHSH and CDR2 is LQKENI. Here the CDR3 DNA reads TGTGCCAGCTCACCACAAGACATCCAGGGTTTTAGCACTGAAGCTTTCTTT. This codes for CASSPQDIQGFSTEAFF.

In its sample, this clonotype was seen many times. J is TRBJ2-7 and V is TRBV27; D gene ambiguous. The CDR3 sequence is 13 residues long. V dropped 6 bases and J dropped 0 bases, with 9 bases sitting between them. Germline CDR1 reads MNHEY; CDR2 reads SMNVEV (reference sequence). CDR3 sequence: CASSPLSSYEQYF. The CDR3 DNA reads TGTGCCAGCAGCCCTCTTAGCTCCTACGAGCAGTACTTC.

This clonotype appeared many times. The CDR3 reads CASSLEGGLAGAYEQYF. CDR3 in DNA: TGCGCCAGCAGCTTGGAGGGGGGACTAGCGGGAGCCTACGAGCAGTACTTC. The rearrangement links TRBV5-1 to TRBJ2-7; 14 positions match TRBD2. Germline loops: CDR1 SGHRS, CDR2 YFSETQ. There are 17 residues in the CDR3. The junction had 4 bases not matched to a gene; V was cut back by 0 bases and J by 2 bases. The complete variable domain, with remaining parts taken from reference TRBV5-1 and TRBJ2-7, reads KAGVTQTPRYLIKTRGQQVTLSCSPISGHRSVSWYQQTPGQGLQFLFEYFSETQRNKGNFPGRFSGRQFSNSRSEMNVSTLELGDSALYLCASSLEGGLAGAYEQYFGPGTRLTVT.

This clonotype was seen many times. This chain joins TRBV9 and TRBJ2-7; TRBD1 agrees at 8 bases. The CDR3 totals 15 residues. Trimming removed 0 bases from V and 1 base from J; junction bases left unmatched: 3. Germline CDR1 is SGDLS and CDR2 is YYNGEE. In DNA, the CDR3 is TGTGCCAGCAGCGTAGGCACAGGGGGGTCCTACGAGCAGTACTTC. Protein product: CASSVGTGGSYEQYF.

This clonotype was counted ten times or more. The rearrangement uses TRBV12-3 or TRBV12-4 and TRBJ2-7; D call uncertain. With 5 bases removed from V and 5 bases from J, the gap between germline ends came to 13 bases. This CDR3 contains 13 residues. This chain's CDR3 is CASSLRPRDEQYF. CDR3 coding DNA: TGTGCCAGCAGTCTCCGGCCCCGAGACGAGCAGTACTTC.

The chain couples TRBV6-2 or TRBV6-3 to TRBJ2-7, with D unresolved. This CDR3 comprises 14 residues. Trimming removed 5 bases at V and 9 bases at J, with 20 bases between. Germline lookup yields CDR1 MNHEY and CDR2 SVGEGT. The CDR3 DNA reads TGTGCCAGCAGTCGACCGGGTAAGGCCGCAAGGCAGTACTTC. This translates into CASSRPGKAARQYF.

This clonotype was observed many times. The chain employs TRBV7-2 and TRBJ2-1; 8 bases line up with TRBD2. This CDR3 has 14 amino acids. V gave up 2 bases and J gave up 9 bases; unmatched junction bases: 6. Per germline, CDR1 SGHTA and CDR2 FQGNSA. CDR3 nucleotides: TGTGCCAGCAGCTTATCCGGGAGGGCCCCTGAGCAGTTCTTC. It translates to CASSLSGRAPEQFF.

This clonotype was observed a few times. The rearrangement uses TRBV28 and TRBJ1-6; D remains ambiguous. The CDR3 is 13 residues long. The V gene's germline CDR1 is MDHEN and CDR2 SYDVKM. Trimming pared 4 bases from V and 9 bases from J, leaving 10 bases between. The DNA for the CDR3 is TGTGCCAGCAGTTCCTTGGTTGGTTCACCCCTCCACTTT. It specifies CASSSLVGSPLHF.

This clonotype has ten or more counts. The gene calls are TRBV10-3 and TRBJ1-1; 9 positions agree with TRBD1. The CDR3 covers 16 residues. With 4 bases clipped from V and 0 bases from J, the junction kept 6 bases outside the gene matches. Germline CDR1 reads ENHRY; CDR2 reads SYGVKD. The CDR3 here is CAISGSTGGMNTEAFF. CDR3 bases: TGTGCCATCAGTGGCTCCACAGGGGGCATGAACACTGAAGCTTTCTTT.

A remark on this clonotype: Since a much larger clone is just one base distant, this may be a read error. This chain joins TRBV4-2 and TRBJ2-3; TRBD2 agrees at 8 bases. The CDR3 spans 18 residues. Germline values: CDR1 LGHNA, CDR2 YNFKEQ. CDR3 sequence (DNA): TGTACCAGCAGCCTCTTCCCCCGGCGGGAGGAGGGCACAGATACGCAGTATTTT. This encodes CTSSLFPRREEGTDTQYF.

The table lists this clonotype with many counts. This rearrangement joins TRBV12-3 or TRBV12-4 to TRBJ1-1; D is unresolved. This CDR3 comprises 15 residues. V lost 7 bases, J lost 0 bases, and 15 bases lay in between. The CDR3 loop reads CASTSVGALNTEAFF. The CDR3 DNA sequence: TGTGCCAGCACCTCGGTCGGCGCCTTGAACACTGAAGCTTTCTTT.

Many counts were recorded for this clonotype. The chain combines TRBV3-1 with TRBJ2-7; a possible D gene is TRBD1 (7 bases). V lost 4 bases to trimming and J lost 5 bases, with 18 bases between them. There are 15 residues in the CDR3. Germline loops: CDR1 LGHDT, CDR2 YNNKEL (reference sequence). The CDR3 region has the DNA TGTGCCAGCAGCCTCGGAGGGGGCAGAGGCGACGAGCAGTACTTC. Translating it yields CASSLGGGRGDEQYF.

This clonotype was counted many times. CDR3 in amino acids: CASSSHPGRNGETQYF. The CDR3 DNA follows: TGTGCCAGCAGCTCCCACCCGGGCCGAAACGGAGAGACCCAGTACTTC. The chain recombines TRBV7-2 with TRBJ2-5, with D hard to call. Trimming shortened V by 4 bases and J by 4 bases, and 19 bases separated the two germline ends. Germline V gene sequence: CDR1 SGHTA, CDR2 FQGNSA. This CDR3 contains 16 residues.

Concerning this clonotype itself: Since a much larger clone is just one base distant, this may be a read error. The V and J genes are TRBV6-6 and TRBJ1-2; maybe TRBD1 (5 bases). The germline V gene has CDR1 MNHNY and CDR2 SVGAGI (reference sequence). This CDR3 region has 17 residues. V was pared by 2 bases and J by 2 bases, with 18 bases between. In DNA, the CDR3 is TGTGCCAGCAGTTACGGTGGATGGAAGAGGGGAAACTATGGCTACACCTTC. Amino acid sequence: CASSYGGWKRGNYGYTF.

This clonotype was recorded at least ten times. This rearrangement joins TRBV9 to TRBJ2-3, with D tentatively TRBD2 (6 bases). The CDR3 loop spans 16 amino acids. The germline CDR1 and CDR2 sequences are SGDLS and YYNGEE. Trimming removed 3 bases at V and 5 bases at J, with 19 bases between. The CDR3 region is CASSARDSSLGDTQYF. Written as DNA, the CDR3 is TGTGCCAGCAGCGCCCGGGACTCCTCGCTGGGAGATACGCAGTATTTT. Based on the CDR3 plus reference TRBV9 and TRBJ2-3, the full variable domain is DSGVTQTPKHLITATGQRVTLRCSPRSGDLSVYWYQQSLDQGLQFLIQYYNGEERAKGNILERFSAQQFPDLHSELNLSSLELGDSALYFCASSARDSSLGDTQYFGPGTRLTVL.

This clonotype was seen repeatedly, ten times or more. J is TRBJ2-1 and V is TRBV4-3; TRBD2 matches at 7 bases. The V gene end was trimmed by 3 bases and the J gene end by 5 bases; junction bases not matched to a gene: 10. The CDR3 is 16 amino acids. In germline, CDR1 is LGHNA, CDR2 YSLEER. The CDR3 loop reads CASSHSPGLQNNEQFF. As DNA, the CDR3 is TGCGCCAGCAGCCACTCGCCGGGACTACAGAACAATGAGCAGTTCTTC.

This clonotype showed up many times. CDR3: CASSPGEGRTQYF. CDR3 in DNA: TGTGCCAGCAGCCCCGGGGAGGGCCGGACCCAGTACTTC. The gene calls are TRBV12-3 or TRBV12-4 and TRBJ2-5; 7 nucleotides agree with TRBD2. This CDR3 is 13 amino acids long. The V gene end was trimmed by 6 bases and the J gene end by 7 bases; junction bases not matched to a gene: 8.

This clonotype showed up many times. This chain links TRBV5-1 with TRBJ2-1; TRBD1 agrees at 8 bases. Germline V gene lookup returns CDR1 SGHRS and CDR2 YFSETQ. V lost 4 bases to trimming and J lost 6 bases; unmatched junction nucleotides: 18. The CDR3 has 18 residues. CDR3 in amino acids: CASSLQTAGTGAVNEQFF. The CDR3 nucleotides read TGCGCCAGCAGCCTGCAAACGGCCGGGACAGGCGCCGTCAATGAGCAGTTCTTC.

This clonotype was picked up many times. The V call is TRBV12-3 or TRBV12-4, the J call TRBJ2-2; the D is unclear. V lost 3 bases to trimming and J lost 6 bases, with 2 bases between them. The CDR3 has 11 residues. CDR3: CASSFSGELFF. The CDR3 DNA sequence: TGTGCCAGCAGTTTTTCCGGGGAGCTGTTTTTT.

The chain couples TRBV7-9 to TRBJ1-2; D is uncertain. Germline CDR1 and CDR2: SEHNR and FQNEAQ (reference sequence). This CDR3 is 14 amino acids long. V lost 3 bases, J lost 8 bases, and 16 bases lay in between. Here the CDR3 DNA reads TGTGCCAGCAGCTTTCAGGTTGGGAGCTTCGGCTACACCTTC. Its protein product is CASSFQVGSFGYTF.

This clonotype was seen ten or more times. The V gene is TRBV28, the J gene TRBJ2-5, with no clear D. Trimming took off 6 bases at V and 7 bases at J, with 12 bases between the two ends. Germline assignment: CDR1 MDHEN and CDR2 SYDVKM. This CDR3 has 12 residues. The CDR3 loop reads CASSGPARTQYF. The CDR3 coding sequence is TGTGCCAGCAGCGGCCCGGCGCGGACCCAGTACTTC.

This clonotype occurred many times. The rearrangement joins TRBV7-2 to TRBJ2-2; perhaps TRBD2 as D (5 bases). The germline V gene has CDR1 SGHTA and CDR2 FQGNSA. The CDR3 extends over 14 amino acids. Trimming took 5 bases from V and 3 from J, leaving 10 bases between them. The CDR3 loop is CASSQWRDTGELFF. The CDR3, as DNA: TGTGCCAGCAGCCAGTGGCGGGACACCGGGGAGCTGTTTTTT.